This T cell receptor (beta chain) was captured by sequencing in a study of cytomegalovirus exposure and HLA in healthy donors. 60 Vbeta and 13 Jbeta primers were used in PCR. Repertoires were generated with immunoSEQ multiplex PCR, while TCRdb's copy carries only in-frame clones and drops some. The sample includes over 85,000 clones, 79% of them seen just once. Germline loops: CDR1 LGHNA, CDR2 YNFKEQ. This CDR3 is built from 17 residues. Losses at the gene ends were 5 bases for V and 7 bases for J; bases not matched to a gene: 14. This clonotype was sampled from a man younger than 40 in good health and CMV-seropositive. The sequenced material came from PBMCs. The chain employs TRBV4-2 and TRBJ2-1; 10 bases align to TRBD2. As DNA, the CDR3 is TGTGCCAGCAGCGTTCACAGAGCGGGGGGGCTGGGTAATGAGCAGTTCTTC. Residues: CASSVHRAGGLGNEQFF.